The 26 T cell receptor beta chains listed next were all sequenced from one sample in a study of shared clonotypes between healthy human individuals. This table comes from immunoSEQ multiplex PCR, and its TCRdb copy is limited to in-frame clones, with some not included. The sample has about 2.4 million clones; roughly 93% are singletons. Specimen: naive CD4+ T cells from PBMCs. The subset was: CD45RA+ positively selected. The receptors here all came from a man between 18 and 29 years old in good health. Some clones in this sample may be carry-over from other donors' samples.

V and J are TRBV15 and TRBJ1-1; D perhaps matches TRBD1 (5 bases). Trimming stripped 5 bases from V and 7 bases from J, with 20 bases between. The CDR3 is 15 residues long. CDR1 and CDR2 (germline): LNHNV, YYDKDF (reference sequence). The CDR3 here is CATSGSGSVGVEAFF. CDR3 DNA: TGTGCCACCAGCGGTAGTGGGTCGGTAGGGGTTGAAGCTTTCTTT. Together with reference TRBV15 and TRBJ1-1, the CDR3 gives the full variable domain: DAMVIQNPRYQVTQFGKPVTLSCSQTLNHNVMYWYQQKSSQAPKLLFHYYDKDFNNEADTPDNFQSRRPNTSFCFLDIRSPGLGDTAMYLCATSGSGSVGVEAFFGQGTRLTVV.

This chain links TRBV5-6 with TRBJ1-5, with D hard to call. Germline V gene lookup returns CDR1 SGHDT and CDR2 YYEEEE. This CDR3 has 13 amino acids. V shed 1 base and J shed 5 bases, with 7 bases lying between them. CDR3: CASSLRRDQPQHF. The CDR3 DNA reads TGTGCCAGCAGCTTGCGTAGAGATCAGCCCCAGCATTTT. Drawing the rest from reference TRBV5-6 and TRBJ1-5, the complete variable domain is DAGVTQSPTHLIKTRGQQVTLRCSPKSGHDTVSWYQQALGQGPQFIFQYYEEEERQRGNFPDRFSGHQFPNYSSELNVNALLLGDSALYLCASSLRRDQPQHFGDGTRLSIL.

The chain joins TRBV28 to TRBJ2-1, with 8 positions matching TRBD1. Germline loops: CDR1 MDHEN, CDR2 SYDVKM. CDR3 length equals 17 residues. The V and J ends lost 3 bases and 10 bases, in that order; junction bases with no gene match: 17. In DNA form, the CDR3 reads TGTGCCAGCAGTTTGGGGCGCCGGGACAGGAGACAATGGGAGCAGTTCTTC. Its translation is CASSLGRRDRRQWEQFF.

CDR3: CASSPRTGAGQETQYF. For the CDR3, the DNA is TGCGCCAGCAGCCCCCGGACAGGGGCCGGACAAGAGACCCAGTACTTC. The chain has TRBV5-1 and TRBJ2-5, with 9 bases that match TRBD1. The V gene's germline CDR1 is SGHRS and CDR2 YFSETQ. The CDR3 covers 16 residues. V was pared by 4 bases and J by 2 bases, with 9 bases of the junction left unmatched.

The chain recombines TRBV28 with TRBJ2-1, with TRBD2 matching 9 bases. With 8 bases clipped from V and 10 bases from J, the junction kept 12 bases outside the gene matches. This CDR3 contains 14 residues. Looked up from germline, CDR1 is MDHEN and CDR2 is SYDVKM. The CDR3: CASFIAGGPGEQFF. CDR3 bases: TGTGCCAGCTTCATTGCGGGAGGGCCAGGGGAGCAGTTCTTC. Full variable domain (rest looked up from reference TRBV28 and TRBJ2-1): DVKVTQSSRYLVKRTGEKVFLECVQDMDHENMFWYRQDPGLGLRLIYFSYDVKMKEKGDIPEGYSVSREKKERFSLILESASTNQTSMYLCASFIAGGPGEQFFGPGTRLTVL.

This chain connects TRBV6-6 to TRBJ2-1; 7 nucleotides match TRBD2. Germline trimming cut 2 bases from V and 0 bases from J; bases unmatched to any gene: 1. CDR3 size: 15 residues. Per germline, CDR1 MNHNY and CDR2 SVGAGI (reference sequence). The CDR3 here is CASSYGDYSYNEQFF. In DNA form, the CDR3 reads TGTGCCAGCAGTTACGGGGACTACTCCTACAATGAGCAGTTCTTC.

The J gene is TRBJ1-1, the V gene TRBV20-1; no firm D call. Germline CDR1 DFQATT, CDR2 SNEGSKA (reference sequence). V was clipped by 8 bases and J by 11 bases, with 9 bases between them. The CDR3 covers 8 residues. The CDR3 DNA sequence: TGCAGTCCCGTGAGTGCTTTCTTT. Protein: CSPVSAFF.

The chain couples TRBV5-1 to TRBJ2-7; perhaps D is TRBD1 or TRBD2 (5 bases each). The germline V gene has CDR1 SGHRS and CDR2 YFSETQ. The CDR3 contains 16 residues. V lost 0 bases to trimming and J lost 0 bases, with 13 bases between them. CDR3 in DNA: TGCGCCAGCAGCTTGGCTTCGGGACCGCCCTCCTACGAGCAGTACTTC. Translating it yields CASSLASGPPSYEQYF.

This clone was found once. V usage is TRBV7-9 and J usage is TRBJ2-7, with D hard to call. CDR1 SEHNR and CDR2 FQNEAQ come from the germline V gene (reference sequence). V was trimmed by 5 bases and J by 1 base, leaving 12 bases between them. CDR3 length: 14 amino acids. CDR3 sequence: CASSRGRNSYEQYF. The CDR3 DNA follows: TGTGCCAGCAGCCGAGGACGGAATTCCTACGAGCAGTACTTC.

The rearrangement links TRBV5-1 to TRBJ2-7; D call uncertain. The CDR3 runs 15 residues. Germline CDR1 is SGHRS and CDR2 is YFSETQ. V was trimmed by 1 base and J by 3 bases, leaving 14 bases between them. Here the CDR3 reads CASSLLGEKSYEQYF. CDR3 sequence (DNA): TGCGCCAGCAGCTTGCTCGGAGAAAAAAGCTACGAGCAGTACTTC.

This chain uses TRBV27 with TRBJ1-6; perhaps TRBD1 as D (5 bases). Trimming took 9 bases from V and 6 from J, leaving 15 bases between them. CDR1 is MNHEY and CDR2 is SMNVEV in the germline V gene (reference sequence). This CDR3 contains 14 residues. In nucleotides, the CDR3 is TGTGCCAGGGGAGGGACCGATCCTAATTCACCCCTCCACTTT. Encoded protein: CARGGTDPNSPLHF.

The V and J genes are TRBV28 and TRBJ2-2; 10 bases map to TRBD1. In germline, CDR1 is MDHEN, CDR2 SYDVKM. The V and J ends lost 6 bases and 4 bases, in that order; junction bases with no gene match: 2. The CDR3 has 14 amino acids. The CDR3 DNA is TGTGCCAGCAGGCGACAGGGGGCCACCGGGGAGCTGTTTTTT. This encodes CASRRQGATGELFF.

This clone was detected only a few times. Additional DNA sequences in this sample encode the identical CDR3. The rearrangement links TRBV19 to TRBJ1-5; 7 bases fit TRBD1. Germline V gene data show CDR1 as LNHDA and CDR2 as SQIVND (reference sequence). The J segment lost 2 bases and the V segment lost 7 bases, leaving 2 bases of the junction unmatched. The CDR3 extends over 13 amino acids. The chain's CDR3 is CASKDRGNQPQHF. CDR3 in DNA: TGTGCCAGTAAAGACAGGGGCAATCAGCCCCAGCATTTT.

The J gene is TRBJ2-3, the V gene TRBV4-3; 7 bases agree with TRBD2. Germline V lookup: CDR1 LGHNA, CDR2 YSLEER. After removal of 1 base from V and 3 bases from J, the junction contained 7 bases not matched to a gene. This CDR3 is 16 amino acids long. CDR3 sequence: CASSQVGGSATDTQYF. The CDR3 coding sequence is TGCGCCAGCAGCCAAGTCGGCGGGAGTGCGACAGATACGCAGTATTTT.

The sample holds a few counts of this clone. The chain couples TRBV6-1 to TRBJ2-7, with TRBD2 matching over 9 bases. The CDR3 extends over 14 amino acids. V dropped 4 bases and J dropped 9; count of bases not matched to a gene: 10. Germline CDR1 is MNHNS and CDR2 is SASEGT. The CDR3 bases are TGTGCCAGCAGTGGACTAGCGGTCCTCCATGGGCAGTACTTC. This codes for CASSGLAVLHGQYF.

In its sample, this clone was seen once. Other nucleotide sequences from this sample produce the same CDR3. The genes are TRBV27 and TRBJ2-2; D gene ambiguous. The germline V and J ends were trimmed by 2 bases and 2 bases, with 6 bases remaining between them. Germline V gives CDR1 MNHEY, CDR2 SMNVEV (reference sequence). This CDR3 is built from 14 residues. Here the CDR3 reads CASSLGLNTGELFF. CDR3 bases: TGTGCCAGCAGTTTAGGGTTAAACACCGGGGAGCTGTTTTTT.

This rearrangement joins TRBV13 to TRBJ1-1, with 9 positions matching TRBD1. Trimming removed 5 bases from V and 11 bases from J; junction bases left unmatched: 18. Germline-derived CDR1 and CDR2 are PRHDT and FYEKMQ (reference sequence). The CDR3 has 16 residues. This CDR3 reads CASSISGTGGKDGAFF. The DNA for the CDR3 is TGTGCCAGCAGCATTAGCGGAACAGGGGGCAAGGATGGGGCTTTCTTT.

The chain carries TRBV2 and TRBJ2-1; D possibly matches TRBD1 or TRBD2 (5 bases each). Germline-derived CDR1 and CDR2 are SNHLY and FYNNEI. The V end was cut by 10 bases, the J end by 6 bases, with 10 bases between. The CDR3 consists of 11 residues. CDR3 loop: CAMGRLNEQFF. DNA for the CDR3: TGTGCCATGGGACGGCTCAATGAGCAGTTCTTC.

The genes are TRBV28 and TRBJ2-3; D is unclear. The germline V gene has CDR1 MDHEN and CDR2 SYDVKM. The CDR3 runs to 17 residues. V was cut by 5 bases and J by 2 bases, with 20 bases left in between. The CDR3 nucleotides read TGTGCCAGCAGTGTTATGACAAGCCAAAGCGCCACAGATACGCAGTATTTT. Its protein product is CASSVMTSQSATDTQYF.

V is TRBV4-1 and J is TRBJ1-2; D ambiguous. Trimming left V 1 base short and J 5 bases short, with 23 bases between. The CDR3 length is 18 residues. Germline CDR1 reads MGHRA; CDR2 reads YSYEKL. The CDR3 here is CASSQVLQLLPTSYGYTF. CDR3 coding DNA: TGCGCCAGCAGCCAAGTCTTACAACTACTCCCCACCTCATATGGCTACACCTTC.

The chain employs TRBV2 and TRBJ2-6, with 9 bases fitting TRBD2. Germline V gene sequence: CDR1 SNHLY, CDR2 FYNNEI. V gave up 5 bases and J gave up 0 bases; unmatched junction bases: 2. The CDR3 loop spans 16 amino acids. CDR3 bases: TGTGCCAGCAGTCTAGCGGGACTCTCTGGGGCCAACGTCCTGACTTTC. This gives the protein CASSLAGLSGANVLTF.

The J gene is TRBJ2-7, the V gene TRBV5-1; the D is unclear. V was clipped by 0 bases and J by 5 bases, with 9 bases between them. The CDR3 has 13 amino acids. Germline CDR1 SGHRS, CDR2 YFSETQ. The CDR3 region is CASSLGWGDEQYF. CDR3 sequence (DNA): TGCGCCAGCAGCTTGGGTTGGGGTGACGAGCAGTACTTC.

The rearrangement joins TRBV4-2 to TRBJ1-4, with TRBD1 as a possible D gene (6 bases). The CDR3 is 18 amino acids. The germline gives CDR1 LGHNA, CDR2 YNFKEQ. Between the trimmed V and J ends, which lost 1 base and 8 bases, there was a span of 23 bases. The CDR3 reads CASSQASFGTLKEEKLFF. For the CDR3, the DNA is TGTGCCAGCAGCCAAGCTTCCTTCGGGACACTCAAGGAGGAAAAACTGTTTTTT.

This clone was counted only a few times. The V call is TRBV7-2, the J call TRBJ1-4; 10 nucleotides line up with TRBD1. The CDR3 length is 15 residues. The V gene's germline CDR1 is SGHTA and CDR2 FQGNSA. With V trimmed by 5 bases and J by 7 bases, 7 bases remained unmatched. The CDR3 sequence: CASSASGTGVEKLFF. The CDR3, as DNA: TGTGCCAGCAGCGCCTCCGGGACAGGGGTTGAAAAACTGTTTTTT.

Worth noting for this clone: Mismatch with germline at one junction end may stem from a read error. The chain is built from TRBV6-6 and TRBJ1-1, with 7 bases matching TRBD1. Germline lookup yields CDR1 MNHNY and CDR2 SVGAGI (reference sequence). This CDR3 is built from 15 residues. This chain's CDR3 is CASSDSGTDNTEAFF. CDR3 nucleotide sequence: TGTGCCAGCAGTGACTCCGGGACAGATAACACTGAAGCTTTCTTT.

The chain links TRBV5-1 to TRBJ1-5; TRBD1 might be the D (5 bases). Germline CDR1 and CDR2: SGHRS and YFSETQ. V gave up 7 bases and J gave up 6 bases, with 17 bases separating them. The CDR3 has 14 amino acids. The CDR3 loop reads CASRLDSGGQPQHF. Here the CDR3 DNA reads TGCGCCAGCCGATTGGACTCGGGGGGTCAGCCCCAGCATTTT.